This TCR beta chain is from a study of identical twins. Study results and limitations: Monozygotic twins shared more out-of-frame TCR alpha than recombination models predicted. Invariant populations such as MAIT and iNKT cells could partly muddle zero-insertion analyses. Conclusions rested on cross-sectional statistics rather than following the same donors.

Germline CDR1 and CDR2: MNHEY and SMNVEV (reference sequence). The V segment lost 6 bases and the J segment 7 bases; nucleotides outside the gene matches: 13. The CDR3 loop spans 17 amino acids. TCRdb re-called the 5' RACE reads with MiXCR, one entry per CDR3 protein. The sample holds roughly 250,000 distinct CDR3 sequences, about 7% seen once. Notes on this clonotype: The antigen is undetermined.

This same sample was also taken into another study, of yellow fever vaccine responses in identical twins.

The sample taken for sequencing was memory (CD45RO+) T cells sorted from blood. The source is a woman under 30 in good health. This sequence joins TRBV27 and TRBJ2-1, with 12 positions matching TRBD2. In DNA form, the CDR3 reads TGTGCCAGCAGCCCTAGGGCTAGCGGGAGGGCCGGGAATGAGCAGTTCTTC. This gives the protein CASSPRASGRAGNEQFF.